The 9 T cell receptor beta chains given below trace back to one sample, sequenced in a study of blood T cell repertoires in COVID-19. Generated by immunoSEQ multiplex PCR, the TCRdb table keeps only in-frame clones and is missing some. The profile shows 250,000 or so clones, roughly 86% of them singletons. Material for sequencing was peripheral blood. Every receptor here comes from a man in his forties with active or convalescent COVID-19.

As regards this clone: Other DNA variants within this sample encode the same CDR3. The chain carries TRBV6-6 and TRBJ1-4, with TRBD1 identical over 10 bases. The CDR3 has 14 residues. V shed 6 bases, J shed 8 bases, and the junction held 6 bases outside the gene matches. Germline values: CDR1 MNHNY, CDR2 SVGAGI (reference sequence). In nucleotides, the CDR3 is TGTGCCAGCAGCCGGGACAGGGGAAGAGAAAAACTGTTTTTT. The encoded protein is CASSRDRGREKLFF.

This chain joins TRBV3-1 (or the pseudogene TRBV3-2) and TRBJ1-2; D ambiguous. The CDR3 runs 12 residues. Germline V gene sequence: CDR1 LGHDT, CDR2 YNNKEL (reference sequence). Trimming took 1 base from V and 8 from J, leaving 8 bases between them. CDR3 sequence reads: CASSQGLKGYTF. CDR3 sequence (DNA): TGTGCCAGCAGCCAAGGACTTAAAGGCTACACCTTC.

This clone turned up a few times. This chain links TRBV18 with TRBJ2-7, with 9 positions matching TRBD1. The germline V gene has CDR1 KGHSH and CDR2 LQKENI. The trim removed 0 bases at V and 4 bases at J, leaving 7 bases unmatched. CDR3 size: 16 residues. The DNA of the CDR3 is TGTGCCAGCTCACCACCGACCGGGGACAGGGAGTACGAGCAGTACTTC. Translation gives CASSPPTGDREYEQYF.

The gene calls are TRBV9 and TRBJ1-1, with D uncertain. Trimming shortened V by 0 bases and J by 0 bases, and 9 bases separated the two germline ends. Germline V CDR1 and CDR2: SGDLS, YYNGEE. There are 15 residues in the CDR3. The CDR3 loop reads CASSVGGNLNTEAFF. CDR3 nucleotides: TGTGCCAGCAGCGTAGGAGGGAATCTGAACACTGAAGCTTTCTTT.

This chain links TRBV19 with TRBJ2-1, with TRBD2 matching over 7 bases. The V gene's germline CDR1 is LNHDA and CDR2 SQIVND (reference sequence). V lost 7 bases and J lost 6; bases outside the gene matches: 15. This CDR3 is built from 16 residues. CDR3 sequence reads: CASTEGGAGPSNEQFF. In DNA form, the CDR3 reads TGTGCCAGTACGGAGGGAGGAGCGGGGCCATCCAATGAGCAGTTCTTC.

The CDR3 spells CASSLQGWQPQHF. In DNA, the CDR3 is TGTGCCAGCAGCCTGCAGGGGTGGCAGCCCCAGCATTTT. This chain uses TRBV5-6 with TRBJ1-5, with a tentative D call TRBD1 (6 bases). Trimming stripped 4 bases from V and 7 bases from J, with 12 bases between. The germline gives CDR1 SGHDT, CDR2 YYEEEE. The CDR3 runs to 13 residues.

The V gene is TRBV4-1, the J gene TRBJ1-5, with 8 bases aligning to TRBD1. There are 15 residues in the CDR3. V was pared by 0 bases and J by 8 bases, with 6 bases of the junction left unmatched. In germline, CDR1 is MGHRA, CDR2 YSYEKL. Here the CDR3 DNA reads TGCGCCAGCAGCCAAGACTCAGGGGGCCTGAAGCCCCAGCATTTT. Amino acid sequence: CASSQDSGGLKPQHF.

The chain links TRBV10-3 to TRBJ2-5; TRBD2 matches 7 bases. Germline loops: CDR1 ENHRY, CDR2 SYGVKD. This CDR3 comprises 13 residues. J gave up 2 bases and V 4 bases, and 1 base lay outside the gene matches. The CDR3 nucleotides read TGTGCCATCAGTGGGGGGGGGCAAGAGACCCAGTACTTC. Translation gives CAISGGGQETQYF.

The chain links TRBV27 to TRBJ1-3; the D gene is possibly TRBD1 (6 bases). The CDR3 spans 15 residues. Germline V gives CDR1 MNHEY, CDR2 SMNVEV (reference sequence). Trimming pared 4 bases from V and 4 bases from J, leaving 14 bases between. For the CDR3, the DNA is TGTGCCAGCAGTTCAACAGGGAGACAGGGAAACACCATATATTTT. Amino acid sequence: CASSSTGRQGNTIYF.